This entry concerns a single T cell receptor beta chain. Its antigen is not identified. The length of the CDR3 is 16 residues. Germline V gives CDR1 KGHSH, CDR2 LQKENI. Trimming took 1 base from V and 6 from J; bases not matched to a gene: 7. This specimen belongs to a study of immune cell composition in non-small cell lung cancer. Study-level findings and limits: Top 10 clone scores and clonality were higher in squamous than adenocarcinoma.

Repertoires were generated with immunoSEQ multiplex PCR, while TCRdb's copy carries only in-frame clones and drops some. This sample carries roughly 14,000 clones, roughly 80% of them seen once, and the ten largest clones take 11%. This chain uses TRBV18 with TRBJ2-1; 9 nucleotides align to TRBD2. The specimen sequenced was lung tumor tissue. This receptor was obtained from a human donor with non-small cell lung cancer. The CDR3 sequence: CASSPQYSGSLNEQFF. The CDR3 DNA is TGTGCCAGCTCACCACAGTATAGCGGGAGCCTCAATGAGCAGTTCTTC.